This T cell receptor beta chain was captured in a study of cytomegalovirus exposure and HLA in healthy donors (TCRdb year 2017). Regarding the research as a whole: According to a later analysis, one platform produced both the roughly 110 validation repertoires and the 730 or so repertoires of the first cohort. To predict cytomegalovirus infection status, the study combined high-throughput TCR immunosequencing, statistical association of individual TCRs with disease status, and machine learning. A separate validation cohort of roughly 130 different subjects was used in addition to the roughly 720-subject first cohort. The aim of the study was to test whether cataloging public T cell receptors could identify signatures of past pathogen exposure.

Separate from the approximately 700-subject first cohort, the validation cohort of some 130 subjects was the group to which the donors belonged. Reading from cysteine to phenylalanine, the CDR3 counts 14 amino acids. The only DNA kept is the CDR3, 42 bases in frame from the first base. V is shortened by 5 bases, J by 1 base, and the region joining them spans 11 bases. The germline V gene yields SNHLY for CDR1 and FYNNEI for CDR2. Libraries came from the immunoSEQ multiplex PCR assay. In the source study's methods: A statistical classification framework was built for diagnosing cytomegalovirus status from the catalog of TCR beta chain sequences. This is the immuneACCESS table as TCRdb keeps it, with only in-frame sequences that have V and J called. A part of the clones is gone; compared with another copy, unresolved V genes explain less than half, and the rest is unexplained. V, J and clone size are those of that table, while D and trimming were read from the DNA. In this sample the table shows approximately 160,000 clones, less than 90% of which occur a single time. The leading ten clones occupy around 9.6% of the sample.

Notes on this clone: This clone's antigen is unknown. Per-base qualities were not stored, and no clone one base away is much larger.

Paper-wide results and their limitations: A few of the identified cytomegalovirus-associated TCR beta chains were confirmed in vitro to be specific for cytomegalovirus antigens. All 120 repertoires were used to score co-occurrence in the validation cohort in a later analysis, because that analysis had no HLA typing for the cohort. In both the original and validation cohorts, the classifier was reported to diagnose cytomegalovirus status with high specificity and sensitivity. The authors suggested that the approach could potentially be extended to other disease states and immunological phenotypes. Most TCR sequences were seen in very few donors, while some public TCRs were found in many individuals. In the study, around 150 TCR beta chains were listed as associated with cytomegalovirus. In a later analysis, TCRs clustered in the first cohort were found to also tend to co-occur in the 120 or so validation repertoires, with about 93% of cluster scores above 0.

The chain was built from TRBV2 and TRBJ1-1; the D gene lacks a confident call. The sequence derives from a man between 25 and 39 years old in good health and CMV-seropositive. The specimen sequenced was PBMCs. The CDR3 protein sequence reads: CASSPYYKNTEAFF. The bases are TGTGCCAGCAGTCCGTATTACAAGAACACTGAAGCTTTCTTT.